The sequence of this TCR beta chain was determined in a study of T cells in localized non-small cell lung cancer. Findings of the study overall: Paired adjacent lung recovered a median roughly 50 of the top 100 tumor clones. Heterogeneity is still possible, as just one tumor region was sequenced. Uninvolved adjacent lung, not tumor, had the highest T cell clonality.

Profiling relied on immunoSEQ multiplex PCR, and the TCRdb table lists in-frame clones only, not all of them. The sample contains some 54,000 clones, 80% of which appear only once. The CDR3 runs to 13 residues. Germline assignment: CDR1 GTSNPN and CDR2 SVGIG (reference sequence). V lost 0 bases to trimming and J lost 1 base, with 6 bases between them. As to this clone: Its antigen is unidentified.

Sequenced material: PBMCs, taken before any cancer treatment. The receptor's source is a woman aged 40-70 years with stage II lung adenocarcinoma. This chain uses TRBV30 with TRBJ1-1; D is uncertain. The CDR3 here is CAWSVGPNTEAFF. Here the CDR3 DNA reads TGTGCCTGGAGTGTAGGACCGAACACTGAAGCTTTCTTT. The entire variable domain, with the rest obtained from reference TRBV30 and TRBJ1-1, is as follows: SQTIHQWPATLVQPVGSPLSLECTVEGTSNPNLYWYRQAAGRGLQLLFYSVGIGQISSEVPQNLSASRPQDRQFILSSKKLLLSDSGFYLCAWSVGPNTEAFFGQGTRLTVV.